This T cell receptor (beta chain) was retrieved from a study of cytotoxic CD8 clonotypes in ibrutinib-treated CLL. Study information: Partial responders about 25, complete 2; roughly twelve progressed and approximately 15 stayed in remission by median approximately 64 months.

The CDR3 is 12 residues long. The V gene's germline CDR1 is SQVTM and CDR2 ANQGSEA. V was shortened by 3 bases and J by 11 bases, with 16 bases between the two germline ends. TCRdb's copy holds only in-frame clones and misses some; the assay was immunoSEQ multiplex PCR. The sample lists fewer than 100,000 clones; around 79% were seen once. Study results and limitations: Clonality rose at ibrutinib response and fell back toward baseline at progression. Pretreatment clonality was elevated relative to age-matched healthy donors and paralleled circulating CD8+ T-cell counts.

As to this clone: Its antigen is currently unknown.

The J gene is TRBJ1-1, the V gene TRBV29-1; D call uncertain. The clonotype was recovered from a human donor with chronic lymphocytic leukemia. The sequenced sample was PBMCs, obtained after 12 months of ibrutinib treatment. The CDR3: CSVEVAAVEAFF. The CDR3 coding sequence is TGCAGCGTTGAGGTCGCGGCAGTGGAGGCTTTCTTT. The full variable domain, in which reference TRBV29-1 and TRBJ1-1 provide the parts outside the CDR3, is SAVISQKPSRDICQRGTSLTIQCQVDSQVTMMFWYRQQPGQSLTLIATANQGSEATYESGFVIDKFPISRPNLTFSTLTVSNMSPEDSSIYLCSVEVAAVEAFFGQGTRLTVV.